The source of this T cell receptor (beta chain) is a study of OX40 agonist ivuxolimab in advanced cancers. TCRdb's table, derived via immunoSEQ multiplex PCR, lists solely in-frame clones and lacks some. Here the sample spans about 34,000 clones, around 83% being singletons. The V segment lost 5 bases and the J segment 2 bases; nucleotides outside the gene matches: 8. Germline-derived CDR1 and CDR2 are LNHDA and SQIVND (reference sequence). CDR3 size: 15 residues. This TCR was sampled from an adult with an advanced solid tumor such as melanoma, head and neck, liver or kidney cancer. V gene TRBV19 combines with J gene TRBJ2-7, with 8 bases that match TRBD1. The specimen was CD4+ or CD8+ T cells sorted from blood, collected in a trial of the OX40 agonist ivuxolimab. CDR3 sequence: CASSPGTGRAYEQYF. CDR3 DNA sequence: TGTGCCAGTAGTCCTGGGACAGGCCGGGCCTACGAGCAGTACTTC.